This T cell receptor (beta chain) was found in a study of T cell responses to AZD1222 COVID-19 vaccine (dated by TCRdb to the early 2020s). For the study in its entirety: AZD1222 recipients whose second dose came at about 4 weeks and those whose second dose came at about 12 weeks were combined into one group, since spike-specific TCR depth and breadth did not differ between the two schedules. Trial participants were enrolled by age into 18-55, 56-69 and 70-plus year subgroups, with about 150, 28 and 57 TCR-sequenced participants respectively. TCR sequencing covered roughly 230 trial participants: 200 to 220 given two doses of AZD1222 and about 26 given two doses of MenACWY control vaccine. Study-wide conclusions, independent of this receptor: Conclusions about previously exposed vaccinees are limited because only a handful of AZD1222 recipients were SARS-CoV-2 seropositive at baseline. Participants were mostly white British, with more females than males. The authors suggested clonal diversity may have been underestimated. The whole spike protein was spanned by vaccine-associated CD4 TCRs, and dominant responses were seen in regions 160-218 and 743-854. The 56-69-year group was small, and its depth increase did not reach significance, likely because of low power. Nearly half of unique spike-specific TCRs reportedly recognized epitopes outside regions mutated in the B.1.351 and B.1.1.7 variants. After two AZD1222 doses, both the breadth and the depth of spike-specific TCRs were significantly higher than at day 0 and than in MenACWY recipients. No day 14 peak-response samples were available, so repertoires were characterized only after the peak T cell response.

The CDR3 regions of human TCRbeta chains were analyzed by immunosequencing. The original pipeline was this. TCRs in the repertoires were compared against a reference library of SARS-CoV-2-specific TCRs that had been generated with the MIRA antigen-specificity platform. Breadth was defined as the fraction of unique TCRs that were SARS-CoV-2-associated. Depth was defined as the fraction of total T cells that were SARS-CoV-2-associated. Each spike-specific TCR was assigned to its reactive spike region and to a CD4 or CD8 class using the MIRA data. Log10-transformed breadth and depth values were compared by one-way ANOVA with Sidak's multiple comparisons tests. Here the immuneACCESS table is served through TCRdb, limited to in-frame sequences with V and J called. Missing clones are a known gap in these copies; in checked studies unresolved V genes cover under half, and the rest lacks a known reason. The V and J calls and clone size come from that table; D and trimming were worked out from the DNA. The sample table shows 35,000 to 45,000 clones, and around 80% are seen once. The ten largest clones take up 3% to 4% of the sample.

With respect to this clone: The antigen it recognizes is unknown. No much larger clone is present one base from it, and per-base qualities are unavailable.

The V and J ends are trimmed by 4 bases and 1 base, leaving 8 bases between them. From the cysteine through the phenylalanine, the CDR3 covers 13 amino acids. Only CDR3 DNA is held: 39 bases, read in frame from base 1. CDR1 and CDR2 were assigned from the germline V gene as SGHRS and YFSETQ. Explained via the paper, the time point label denotes: baseline before first vaccination. The vaccinee samples were drawn from two UK trials, COV001 and COV002, one of which was a single-blind randomized controlled phase 2/3 trial testing AZD1222 (ChAdOx1 nCoV-19) in healthy adults. For TCRbeta chain sequencing, PBMC samples were collected from trial participants at day 0 and at day 28 after the second dose.

This receptor was obtained from an adult in good health. The chain was built from TRBV5-1 and TRBJ1-1; matching of 5 bases hints at TRBD1 as the D gene. This specimen was peripheral blood, taken on day 0 of AZD1222 vaccination. The CDR3 reads as follows: CASSIQGNTEAFF. The nucleotide sequence is given as TGCGCCAGCAGCATTCAGGGGAACACTGAAGCTTTCTTT.